The rows below give T cell receptor beta chains drawn from one sample of a study of identifying expanded T cells in peripheral blood. The method was immunoSEQ multiplex PCR; TCRdb's version includes in-frame clones alone and lacks a portion of them. The table records 70,000 to 95,000 clones, almost 90% of them present only once. Input material: blood. The receptors were gathered from a person aged 18 to 69 in good health. The CDR3 runs from the conserved cysteine through the conserved F or W. The D gene is left open where the match is weak. A clone size is listed for some rows: how often the clone was seen (once, few, many), or a class if it is expanded.

>.|TRBJ1-1|.|TRBV27
TGTGCCAGCAGTAATACAGGGCTCGGAGGAACTGAAGCTTTCTTT
CASSNTGLGGTEAFF
>.|TRBJ2-3|TRBD1|TRBV10-1
TGCGCCAGCAGTGAGTCCGGACAGGGGGCTAGCACAGATACGCAGTATTTT
CASSESGQGASTDTQYF
>.|TRBJ2-7|TRBD2|TRBV4-3
TGCGCCAGCAGCCAATCGGTAGCGGGGGCGACTCCCAACCCCTACGAGCAGTACTTC
CASSQSVAGATPNPYEQYF
>.|TRBJ2-1|TRBD2|TRBV6-4
TGTGCCAGCAGTGGGCTAGCGGGAGGACGAGAGCAGTTCTTC
CASSGLAGGREQFF
>.|TRBJ2-1|TRBD2|TRBV7-8
TGTGCCAGCAGGTTTAGCGGGGGGGACAATGAGCAGTTCTTC
CASRFSGGDNEQFF
>.|TRBJ1-1|.|TRBV2
TGTGCCAGCATGCCCCTACGGCGCGCTGAAGCTTTCTTT
CASMPLRRAEAFF
>once|TRBJ2-5|.|TRBV2
TGTGCCAGCAGTGAGGGGGGAAGGGAAGAGACCCAGTACTTC
CASSEGGREETQYF
>.|TRBJ1-1|.|TRBV7-3
TGTGCCAGCAGCTTACGTCTGGGGGACACTGAAGCTTTCTTT
CASSLRLGDTEAFF
>.|TRBJ2-7|TRBD2|TRBV5-6
TGTGCCAGCAGCCGCCTAGCGGGGGACGAGCAGTACTTC
CASSRLAGDEQYF
>few|TRBJ1-6|.|TRBV28
TGTGCCAGCAGCAAAAGCTGGGGGACGGAGCGGAATTCACCCCTCCACTTT
CASSKSWGTERNSPLHF
>once|TRBJ2-7|TRBD1|TRBV6-1
TGTGCCAGCAGTGACACCGGGACAGCCTACGAGCAGTACTTC
CASSDTGTAYEQYF
>.|TRBJ1-1|TRBD1|TRBV28
TGTGCCAGCAGTTTTGACAGGGGGCTTACGGCTGAAGCTTTCTTT
CASSFDRGLTAEAFF
>.|TRBJ2-7|TRBD1|TRBV5-8
TGTGCCAGCAGGCGGACAGGGGGATACGAGCAGTACTTC
CASRRTGGYEQYF
>.|TRBJ2-1|.|TRBV7-9
TGTGCCAGCAGCGACCCCACCGTCCCTAAGGGCAATGAGCAGTTCTTC
CASSDPTVPKGNEQFF
>.|TRBJ2-2|.|TRBV27
TGTGCCAGCAGTTCAACAGGAGTCGGGAACACCGGGGAGCTGTTTTTT
CASSSTGVGNTGELFF
>.|TRBJ2-1|TRBD2|TRBV7-9
TGTGCCAGCAGCCCCGGACTAGATGCTGGAACCTACAATGAGCAGTTCTTC
CASSPGLDAGTYNEQFF
>.|TRBJ2-1|TRBD2|TRBV11-2
TGTGCCAGCAGCACCCCTGCTAGCGGGGGTACTGGGGAGCAGTTCTTC
CASSTPASGGTGEQFF
>.|TRBJ1-4|.|TRBV30
TGTGCCTGGAGTGAATGGGGGTCTCGTGAAAAACTGTTTTTT
CAWSEWGSREKLFF
>.|TRBJ1-2|.|TRBV28
TGTGCCAGCAGTCATAATCAGGGCTACACCTTC
CASSHNQGYTF
>once|TRBJ2-3|TRBD2|TRBV7-9
TGTGCCAGCAGCTTCCCCGCCACTAGCGAGAGCACAGATACGCAGTATTTT
CASSFPATSESTDTQYF
>.|TRBJ2-7|.|TRBV6-1
TGTGCCAGCAGTGAACAGGGGACCCAGGACGAGCAGTACTTC
CASSEQGTQDEQYF
>.|TRBJ1-5|TRBD1|TRBV7-9
TGTGCCAGCAGCTTGGGGACAGGGGGGAGCAATCAGCCCCAGCATTTT
CASSLGTGGSNQPQHF
>.|TRBJ1-2|.|TRBV6-1
TGTGCCAGCAGGGACTCTACAGGGTATGGCTACACCTTC
CASRDSTGYGYTF
>.|TRBJ2-3|TRBD2|TRBV6-4
TGTGCCAGCAGTACCGGGGGGTATAGCACAGATACGCAGTATTTT
CASSTGGYSTDTQYF
>.|TRBJ2-1|.|TRBV29-1
TGCAGCGTTGGTTTTGGGGGAGGCCCGGGCAGGGAGCAGTTCTTC
CSVGFGGGPGREQFF
>.|TRBJ1-4|.|TRBV5-4
TGTGCCAGCAGCTCCATGAAAGGGGGTCGGGAAAAACTGTTTTTT
CASSSMKGGREKLFF
>few|TRBJ1-2|.|TRBV29-1
TGCAGCGGCCAGACAGGATGGGGGGATGGCTACACCTTC
CSGQTGWGDGYTF
>.|TRBJ1-1|TRBD1|TRBV7-9
TGTGCCAGCAGCTTAGCGGGCCGGGACAGGGGAGGAAACACTGAAGCTTTCTTT
CASSLAGRDRGGNTEAFF
>once|TRBJ2-1|TRBD2|TRBV7-6
TGTGCCAGCAGCCGCGGGGGGGCCCTTGCCAATGAGCAGTTCTTC
CASSRGGALANEQFF
>.|TRBJ1-6|.|TRBV5-1
TGCGCCAGCAGCTTTATCGCGGGGTTTAATTCACCCCTCCACTTT
CASSFIAGFNSPLHF
>.|TRBJ2-1|TRBD2|TRBV11-2
TGTGCCAGTACCGTAGTTGGCGGGAGAACGGATGAGCAGTTCTTC
CASTVVGGRTDEQFF
>.|TRBJ2-7|.|TRBV5-1
TGCGCCAGCAGGGTAGGGGCCTCCTACGAGCAGTACTTC
CASRVGASYEQYF
>once|TRBJ2-2|TRBD2|TRBV18
TGTGCCAGCTCACCACAGTCTAGCGGGGTTCCCGGGGAGCTGTTTTTT
CASSPQSSGVPGELFF
>.|TRBJ2-5|.|TRBV5-1
TGCGCCAGCAGCTTTAAAGGGGACGGGAGTATGGAGACCCAGTACTTC
CASSFKGDGSMETQYF
>.|TRBJ2-2|.|TRBV7-2
TGTGCCAGCAGCTTAGATTCTATTTTGGGACTGAAGAACACCGGGGAGCTGTTTTTT
CASSLDSILGLKNTGELFF
>.|TRBJ2-7|TRBD2|TRBV29-1
TGCAGCGTTCCACTCGGGGGGAGGGCAAACGAGCAGTACTTC
CSVPLGGRANEQYF
>few|TRBJ1-5|.|TRBV7-8
TGTGCCAGCAGCTTATCCGGTCGTCAGCCCCAGCATTTT
CASSLSGRQPQHF
>.|TRBJ2-7|TRBD2|TRBV5-4
TGTGCCAGCAGCCTAACCCCTACACGGACTAGCAGAATCTACGAGCAGTACTTC
CASSLTPTRTSRIYEQYF